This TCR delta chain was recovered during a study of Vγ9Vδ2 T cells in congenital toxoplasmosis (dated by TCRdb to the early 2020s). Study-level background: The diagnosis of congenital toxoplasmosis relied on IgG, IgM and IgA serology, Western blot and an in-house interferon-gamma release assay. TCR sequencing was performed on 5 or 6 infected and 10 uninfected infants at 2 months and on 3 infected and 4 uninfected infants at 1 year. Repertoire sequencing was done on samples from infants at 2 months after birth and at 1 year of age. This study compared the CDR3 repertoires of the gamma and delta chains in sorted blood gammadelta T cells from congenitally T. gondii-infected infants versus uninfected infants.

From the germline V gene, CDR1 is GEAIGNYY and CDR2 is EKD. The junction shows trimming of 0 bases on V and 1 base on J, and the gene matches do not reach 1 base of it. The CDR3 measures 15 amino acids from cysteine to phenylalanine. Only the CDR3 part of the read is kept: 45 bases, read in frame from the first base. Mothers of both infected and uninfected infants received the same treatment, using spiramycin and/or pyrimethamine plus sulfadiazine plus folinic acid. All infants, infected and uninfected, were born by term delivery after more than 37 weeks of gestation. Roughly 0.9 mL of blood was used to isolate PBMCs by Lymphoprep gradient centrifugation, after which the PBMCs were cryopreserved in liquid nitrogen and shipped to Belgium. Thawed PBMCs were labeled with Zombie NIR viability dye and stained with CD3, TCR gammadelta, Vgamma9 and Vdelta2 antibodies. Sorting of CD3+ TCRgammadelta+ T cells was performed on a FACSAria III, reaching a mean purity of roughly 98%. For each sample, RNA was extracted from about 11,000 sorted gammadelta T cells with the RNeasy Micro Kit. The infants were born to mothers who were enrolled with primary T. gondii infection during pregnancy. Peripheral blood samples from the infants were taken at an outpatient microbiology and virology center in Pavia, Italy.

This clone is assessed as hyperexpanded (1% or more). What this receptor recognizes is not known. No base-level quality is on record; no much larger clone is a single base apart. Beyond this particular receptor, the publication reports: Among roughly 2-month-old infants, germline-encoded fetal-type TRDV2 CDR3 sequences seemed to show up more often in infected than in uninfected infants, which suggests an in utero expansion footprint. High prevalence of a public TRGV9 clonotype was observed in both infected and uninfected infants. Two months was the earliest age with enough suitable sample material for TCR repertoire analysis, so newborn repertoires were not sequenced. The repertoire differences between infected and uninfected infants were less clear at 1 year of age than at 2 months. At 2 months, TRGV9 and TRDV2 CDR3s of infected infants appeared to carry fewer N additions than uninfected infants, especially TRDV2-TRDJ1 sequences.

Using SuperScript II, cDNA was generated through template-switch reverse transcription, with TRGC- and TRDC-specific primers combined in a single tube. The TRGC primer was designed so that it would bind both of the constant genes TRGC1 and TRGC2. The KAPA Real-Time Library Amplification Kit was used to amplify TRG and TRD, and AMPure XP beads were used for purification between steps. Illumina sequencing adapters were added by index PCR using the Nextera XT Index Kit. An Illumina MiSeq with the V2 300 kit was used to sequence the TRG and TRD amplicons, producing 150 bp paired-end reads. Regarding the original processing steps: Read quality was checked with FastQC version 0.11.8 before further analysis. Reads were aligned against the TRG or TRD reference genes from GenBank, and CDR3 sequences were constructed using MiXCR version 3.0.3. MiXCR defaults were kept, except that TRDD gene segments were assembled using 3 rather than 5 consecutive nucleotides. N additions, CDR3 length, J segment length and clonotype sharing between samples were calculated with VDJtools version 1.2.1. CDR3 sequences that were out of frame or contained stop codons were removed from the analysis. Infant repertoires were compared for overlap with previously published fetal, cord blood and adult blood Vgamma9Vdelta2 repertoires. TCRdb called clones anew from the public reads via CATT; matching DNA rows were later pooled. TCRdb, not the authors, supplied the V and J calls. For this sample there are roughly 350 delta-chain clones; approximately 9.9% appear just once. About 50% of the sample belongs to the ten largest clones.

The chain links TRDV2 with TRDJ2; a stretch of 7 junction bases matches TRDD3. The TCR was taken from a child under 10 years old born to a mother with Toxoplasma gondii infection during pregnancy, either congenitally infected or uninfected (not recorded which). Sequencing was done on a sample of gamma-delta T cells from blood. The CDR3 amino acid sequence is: CACDTVGDLTAQLFF. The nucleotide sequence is TGTGCCTGTGACACCGTGGGGGATTTGACAGCACAACTCTTCTTT.